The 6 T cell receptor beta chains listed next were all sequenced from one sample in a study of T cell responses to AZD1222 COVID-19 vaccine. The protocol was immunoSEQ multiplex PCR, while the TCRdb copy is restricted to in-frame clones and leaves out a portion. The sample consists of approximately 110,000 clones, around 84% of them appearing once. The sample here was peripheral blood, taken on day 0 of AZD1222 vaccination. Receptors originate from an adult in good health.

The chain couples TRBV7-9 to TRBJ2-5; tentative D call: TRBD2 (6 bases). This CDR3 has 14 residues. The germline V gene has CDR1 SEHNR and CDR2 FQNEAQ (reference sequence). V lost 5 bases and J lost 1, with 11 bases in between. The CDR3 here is CASSDGRGQETQYF. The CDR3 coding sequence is TGTGCCAGCAGCGATGGGCGGGGCCAAGAGACCCAGTACTTC.

CDR3 loop: CKPHNNYGYTF. In DNA form, the CDR3 reads TGCAAGCCCCACAATAACTATGGCTACACCTTC. This sequence joins TRBV20-1 and TRBJ1-2; D gene uncertain. This CDR3 is 11 amino acids long. CDR1 and CDR2 (germline): DFQATT, SNEGSKA (reference sequence).

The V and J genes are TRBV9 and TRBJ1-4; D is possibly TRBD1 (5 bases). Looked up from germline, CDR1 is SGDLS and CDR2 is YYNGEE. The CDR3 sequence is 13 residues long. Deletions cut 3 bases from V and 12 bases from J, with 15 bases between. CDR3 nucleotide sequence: TGTGCCAGCAGCGGACCGACGCCGGGGGAACTGTTTTTT. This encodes CASSGPTPGELFF.

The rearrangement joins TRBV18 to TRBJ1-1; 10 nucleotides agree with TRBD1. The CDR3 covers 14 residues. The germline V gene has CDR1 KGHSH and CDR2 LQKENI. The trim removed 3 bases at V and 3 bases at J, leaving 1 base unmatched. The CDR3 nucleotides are TGTGCCAGCTCACCGGGACAGGGGTACACTGAAGCTTTCTTT. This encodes CASSPGQGYTEAFF.

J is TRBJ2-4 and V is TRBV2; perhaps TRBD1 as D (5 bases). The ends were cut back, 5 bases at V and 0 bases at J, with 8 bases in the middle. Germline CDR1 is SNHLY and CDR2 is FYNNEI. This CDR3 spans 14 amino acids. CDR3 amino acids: CASSPTEAKNIQYF. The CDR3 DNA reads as TGTGCCAGCAGTCCGACAGAAGCCAAAAACATTCAGTACTTC.

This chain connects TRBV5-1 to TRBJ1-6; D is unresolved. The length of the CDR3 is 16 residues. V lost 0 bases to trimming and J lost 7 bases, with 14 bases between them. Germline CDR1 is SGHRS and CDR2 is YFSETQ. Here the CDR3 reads CASSLAGRAENSPLHF. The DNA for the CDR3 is TGCGCCAGCAGCTTGGCGGGTAGAGCAGAGAATTCACCCCTCCACTTT.